The 24 T cell receptor beta chains below come from one sample, sequenced in a study of shared clonotypes between healthy human individuals. Some clones are missing from TCRdb's copy, which holds only in-frame ones; the method was immunoSEQ multiplex PCR. In the table there are about 2,200,000 clones, about 93% of which are singletons. Naive CD8 cells, CD45RO-negative and positively selected for CCR7, excluded terminally differentiated effector memory CD45RA+ cells. Sequences were obtained from naive CD8+ T cells from PBMCs. The origin of the receptors is a man aged 18 to 30 in good health. Some clones in this sample may be carry-over from other donors' samples.

This chain connects TRBV15 to TRBJ2-7; D unresolved. Trimming shortened V by 0 bases and J by 4 bases, and 16 bases separated the two germline ends. The CDR3 is 16 residues long. Germline values: CDR1 LNHNV, CDR2 YYDKDF (reference sequence). The CDR3 sequence: CATSRDLEGIGYEQYF. The CDR3 nucleotides are TGTGCCACCAGCAGAGATCTTGAAGGTATCGGTTACGAGCAGTACTTC.

V and J are TRBV4-3 and TRBJ2-1; TRBD1 might be the D (6 bases). The germline V gene has CDR1 LGHNA and CDR2 YSLEER. V was shortened by 6 bases and J by 6 bases, with 15 bases between the two germline ends. The CDR3 consists of 14 residues. The CDR3 bases are TGCGCCAGCAGGCCAGGGGTTGGAGTCAATGAGCAGTTCTTC. It codes for CASRPGVGVNEQFF.

This clone is a singleton in its sample. The chain has TRBV6-6 and TRBJ2-3; TRBD2 is a possible D gene (5 bases). The CDR3 has 15 residues. Trimming stripped 2 bases from V and 4 bases from J, with 13 bases between. CDR1 is MNHNY and CDR2 is SVGAGI in the germline V gene (reference sequence). The CDR3, as DNA: TGTGCCAGCAGTTACAGCGGTAGTCGGCCAGATACGCAGTATTTT. As protein: CASSYSGSRPDTQYF.

The rearrangement uses TRBV9 and TRBJ2-1; D is possibly TRBD1 or TRBD2 (5 bases each). Germline lookup yields CDR1 SGDLS and CDR2 YYNGEE. The CDR3 contains 17 residues. V dropped 3 bases and J dropped 7 bases, with 23 bases sitting between them. The CDR3 coding sequence is TGTGCCAGCAGCGCGATGCCTCTTGGGGCGGGCGAAAATGAGCAGTTCTTC. It codes for CASSAMPLGAGENEQFF. Based on the CDR3 plus reference TRBV9 and TRBJ2-1, the full variable domain is DSGVTQTPKHLITATGQRVTLRCSPRSGDLSVYWYQQSLDQGLQFLIQYYNGEERAKGNILERFSAQQFPDLHSELNLSSLELGDSALYFCASSAMPLGAGENEQFFGPGTRLTVL.

On this clone itself: Other DNA sequences in the same sample also yield this CDR3. The J gene is TRBJ1-1, the V gene TRBV19, with D hard to call. V was trimmed by 1 base and J by 1 base, leaving 7 bases between them. Germline assignment: CDR1 LNHDA and CDR2 SQIVND (reference sequence). The CDR3 length is 14 residues. CDR3 amino acids: CASSIVAGNTEAFF. Here the CDR3 DNA reads TGTGCCAGTAGTATAGTGGCGGGGAACACTGAAGCTTTCTTT.

As regards this clone: Other DNA sequences from this sample encode an identical CDR3 as well. This chain links TRBV19 with TRBJ2-1; 11 nucleotides agree with TRBD2. The germline V gene encodes CDR1 LNHDA and CDR2 SQIVND (reference sequence). The CDR3 has 13 amino acids. With 5 bases clipped from V and 9 bases from J, the junction kept 3 bases outside the gene matches. CDR3 residues: CASSLAGGSEQFF. The DNA of the CDR3 is TGTGCCAGTAGTCTAGCGGGAGGAAGTGAGCAGTTCTTC.

The rearrangement joins TRBV4-1 to TRBJ1-5, with D tentatively TRBD1 (5 bases). Germline V gene sequence: CDR1 MGHRA, CDR2 YSYEKL. The CDR3 has 16 amino acids. Trimming pared 2 bases from V and 2 bases from J, leaving 13 bases between. The CDR3 sequence is CASSQWAVGGNQPQHF. The CDR3 bases are TGCGCCAGCAGCCAATGGGCCGTGGGGGGCAATCAGCCCCAGCATTTT.

The gene calls are TRBV29-1 and TRBJ1-1, with D uncertain. This CDR3 spans 13 amino acids. The V and J ends lost 3 bases and 3 bases respectively, with 11 bases between them. CDR1 is SQVTM, CDR2 ANQGSEA, per germline. The DNA for the CDR3 is TGCAGCGTTGACGAAGTGTCGGACACTGAAGCTTTCTTT. This translates into CSVDEVSDTEAFF.

This chain links TRBV28 with TRBJ2-7; 9 bases map to TRBD1. The V segment lost 5 bases and the J segment 0 bases; nucleotides outside the gene matches: 5. CDR1 MDHEN and CDR2 SYDVKM come from the germline V gene. The CDR3 covers 15 residues. CDR3 sequence (DNA): TGTGCCAGCAGTCCCAGGGACAGGGCCTCCTACGAGCAGTACTTC. Translating gives CASSPRDRASYEQYF.

The chain uses TRBV7-6 and TRBJ2-1, with unresolved D. The CDR3 has 16 amino acids. CDR1 and CDR2 from the germline V gene are SGHVS and FNYEAQ. The V end lost 1 base, the J end lost 7 bases, and 17 bases lay between the germline ends. CDR3 sequence: CASSLGLTVITNEQFF. The CDR3, as DNA: TGTGCCAGCAGCTTAGGGCTAACAGTCATAACTAATGAGCAGTTCTTC.

This chain joins TRBV10-3 and TRBJ2-1; D possibly corresponds to TRBD1 (5 bases). The V gene's germline CDR1 is ENHRY and CDR2 SYGVKD. Trimming took off 7 bases at V and 4 bases at J, with 32 bases between the two ends. This CDR3 is built from 20 residues. The DNA of the CDR3 is TGTGCCATCAAGGGCAGCGCCTCTAAGGGGCTGGACGCTGGGTACAATGAGCAGTTCTTC. Amino acid sequence: CAIKGSASKGLDAGYNEQFF.

V and J are TRBV19 and TRBJ2-7; 7 bases fit TRBD1. The CDR3 covers 15 residues. Per the germline V gene, CDR1 is LNHDA and CDR2 is SQIVND (reference sequence). The junction had 7 bases not matched to a gene; V was cut back by 2 bases and J by 3 bases. CDR3 loop: CASSIRAGGFYEQYF. CDR3 in DNA: TGTGCCAGTAGTATAAGGGCAGGGGGATTCTACGAGCAGTACTTC.

J is TRBJ2-5 and V is TRBV27, with 9 bases identical to TRBD1. Unmatched junction bases numbered 12, after V lost 6 bases and J lost 7 bases. CDR3 length: 15 amino acids. The germline V gene encodes CDR1 MNHEY and CDR2 SMNVEV (reference sequence). The CDR3 DNA is TGTGCCAGCAGCATGGGACAGGGATTATCTGGGACCCAGTACTTC. This translates into CASSMGQGLSGTQYF.

To note about this clone: This may be a read error, as it is one base from a much larger clone. Other DNA sequences in this specimen translate into the identical CDR3. V is TRBV27 and J is TRBJ2-7, with D maybe TRBD2 (6 bases). Germline-derived CDR1 and CDR2 are MNHEY and SMNVEV (reference sequence). Trimming pared 0 bases from V and 2 bases from J, leaving 8 bases between. CDR3 length: 14 residues. The CDR3 DNA is TGTGCCAGCAGTTTATCCGGGAGAGCCTACGAGCAGTACTTC. Protein: CASSLSGRAYEQYF.

The J gene is TRBJ2-2, the V gene TRBV28; D may be TRBD1 (5 bases). CDR1 MDHEN and CDR2 SYDVKM come from the germline V gene. This CDR3 has 18 residues. Trimming cost V 4 bases and J 5 bases, with 23 bases left between them. The CDR3 DNA reads TGTGCCAGCAGTTCAATCGCGGACACAAGCCACAATACCGGGGAGCTGTTTTTT. Residues: CASSSIADTSHNTGELFF. Full variable domain (remainder filled in from reference TRBV28 and TRBJ2-2): DVKVTQSSRYLVKRTGEKVFLECVQDMDHENMFWYRQDPGLGLRLIYFSYDVKMKEKGDIPEGYSVSREKKERFSLILESASTNQTSMYLCASSSIADTSHNTGELFFGEGSRLTVL.

The rearrangement joins TRBV27 to TRBJ1-2, with a possible D match to TRBD1 (6 bases). Trimming removed 0 bases at V and 5 bases at J, with 13 bases between. The CDR3 runs 15 residues. From germline, CDR1 is MNHEY and CDR2 SMNVEV (reference sequence). CDR3 in DNA: TGTGCCAGCAGTTTATCGACGGGGGCGAGATATGGCTACACCTTC. Translating it yields CASSLSTGARYGYTF.

A word on this clone: The same CDR3 also results from other DNA sequences found in this sample. The chain couples TRBV7-8 to TRBJ1-1; no clear D. CDR1 is SGHVS, CDR2 FQNEAQ, per germline. The V end lost 1 base, the J end lost 1 base, and 4 bases lay between the germline ends. The CDR3 sequence is 13 residues long. The CDR3 here is CASSLGRNTEAFF. In DNA form, the CDR3 reads TGTGCCAGCAGCTTAGGTCGGAACACTGAAGCTTTCTTT.

The chain recombines TRBV7-2 with TRBJ1-2; D call uncertain. The CDR3 extends over 15 amino acids. V dropped 1 base and J dropped 7 bases, with 16 bases sitting between them. Germline loops: CDR1 SGHTA, CDR2 FQGNSA. CDR3 nucleotide sequence: TGTGCCAGCAGCTTAGAACAGAACCTGCCTTTTGGCTACACCTTC. Translation: CASSLEQNLPFGYTF.

This chain links TRBV15 with TRBJ2-7; D may be TRBD2 (6 bases). There are 15 residues in the CDR3. Germline CDR1 reads LNHNV; CDR2 reads YYDKDF (reference sequence). The V and J ends lost 1 base and 3 bases respectively, with 13 bases between them. The CDR3 region is CATSRAGSGVYEQYF. For the CDR3, the DNA is TGTGCCACCAGCAGAGCGGGATCGGGGGTCTACGAGCAGTACTTC. Variable domain in full (rest from reference TRBV15 and TRBJ2-7): DAMVIQNPRYQVTQFGKPVTLSCSQTLNHNVMYWYQQKSSQAPKLLFHYYDKDFNNEADTPDNFQSRRPNTSFCFLDIRSPGLGDTAMYLCATSRAGSGVYEQYFGPGTRLTVT.

The V gene is TRBV5-1, the J gene TRBJ2-1; 9 positions agree with TRBD2. CDR1 SGHRS and CDR2 YFSETQ come from the germline V gene. Trimming cost V 4 bases and J 9 bases; bases outside gene matches: 11. The length of the CDR3 is 15 residues. The CDR3 loop reads CASSGRGLAGTEQFF. The CDR3 nucleotides read TGCGCCAGCAGCGGACGTGGGCTAGCGGGAACTGAGCAGTTCTTC.

Notes on this clone: Mismatch with germline at one junction end may stem from a read error. The chain employs TRBV5-1 and TRBJ2-7, with TRBD2 identical over 9 bases. The CDR3 contains 12 residues. Germline lookup yields CDR1 SGHRS and CDR2 YFSETQ. In DNA, the CDR3 is TGCGCCAGCAGCTTGGAGGCGGGAGGGCTCCTCTTC. Residues: CASSLEAGGLLF. Looking up the rest from reference TRBV5-1 and TRBJ2-7 gives the full variable domain: KAGVTQTPRYLIKTRGQQVTLSCSPISGHRSVSWYQQTPGQGLQFLFEYFSETQRNKGNFPGRFSGRQFSNSRSEMNVSTLELGDSALYLCASSLEAGGLLFGPGTRLTVT.

The chain carries TRBV28 and TRBJ1-2; TRBD1 matches at 7 bases. CDR1 MDHEN and CDR2 SYDVKM come from the germline V gene. The CDR3 spans 16 residues. After removal of 2 bases from V and 3 bases from J, the junction contained 9 bases not matched to a gene. Written as DNA, the CDR3 is TGTGCCAGCAGTTTAGGGGCAGGGGGGAGAGACTATGGCTACACCTTC. It codes for CASSLGAGGRDYGYTF.

The CDR3: CASSSPGLLNHEQYF. CDR3 DNA: TGTGCCAGCAGTTCCCCAGGACTACTTAACCACGAGCAGTACTTC. The chain joins TRBV27 to TRBJ2-7; D might be TRBD2 (6 bases). The CDR3 runs 15 residues. From germline, CDR1 is MNHEY and CDR2 SMNVEV (reference sequence). V was clipped by 4 bases and J by 5 bases, with 18 bases between them.

This chain joins TRBV29-1 and TRBJ2-6, with 8 positions matching TRBD1. J lost 4 bases, V lost 1 base, and 6 bases had no gene match. The CDR3 covers 16 residues. Germline lookup yields CDR1 SQVTM and CDR2 ANQGSEA. The CDR3 DNA follows: TGCAGCGTTGAAGGGACGACAGGGGACGGGGCCAACGTCCTGACTTTC. It yields the protein CSVEGTTGDGANVLTF.